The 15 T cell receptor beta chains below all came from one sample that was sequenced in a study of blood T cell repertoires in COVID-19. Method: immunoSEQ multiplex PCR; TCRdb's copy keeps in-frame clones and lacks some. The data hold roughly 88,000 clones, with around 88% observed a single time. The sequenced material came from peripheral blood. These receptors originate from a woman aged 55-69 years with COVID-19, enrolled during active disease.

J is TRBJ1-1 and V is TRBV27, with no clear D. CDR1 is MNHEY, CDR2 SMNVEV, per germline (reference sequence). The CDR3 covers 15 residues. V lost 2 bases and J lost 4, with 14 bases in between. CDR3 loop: CASSLESGLSTEAFF. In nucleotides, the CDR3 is TGTGCCAGCAGTTTAGAGTCAGGATTAAGCACTGAAGCTTTCTTT.

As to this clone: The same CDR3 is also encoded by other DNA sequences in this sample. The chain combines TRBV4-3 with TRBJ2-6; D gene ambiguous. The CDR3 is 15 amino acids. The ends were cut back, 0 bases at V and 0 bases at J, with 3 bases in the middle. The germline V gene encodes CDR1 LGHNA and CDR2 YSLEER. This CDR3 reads CASSQDSSGANVLTF. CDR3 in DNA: TGCGCCAGCAGCCAAGACAGCTCTGGGGCCAACGTCCTGACTTTC.

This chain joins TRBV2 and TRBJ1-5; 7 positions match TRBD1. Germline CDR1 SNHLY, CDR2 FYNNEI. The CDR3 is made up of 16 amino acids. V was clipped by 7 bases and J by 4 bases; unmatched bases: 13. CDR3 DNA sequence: TGTGCCAGCAACCAGGGGGACCAAACTGGGAATCAGCCCCAGCATTTT. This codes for CASNQGDQTGNQPQHF.

The CDR3 reads CASSGSLRRVASPLHF. CDR3 DNA: TGTGCCAGCAGCGGTAGTCTCCGCAGGGTTGCTTCACCCCTCCACTTT. The chain employs TRBV9 and TRBJ1-6; D is perhaps TRBD1 (5 bases). Germline V gene sequence: CDR1 SGDLS, CDR2 YYNGEE. With 3 bases removed from V and 9 bases from J, the gap between germline ends came to 19 bases. CDR3 length equals 16 residues. The full variable domain, in which reference TRBV9 and TRBJ1-6 provide the parts outside the CDR3, is DSGVTQTPKHLITATGQRVTLRCSPRSGDLSVYWYQQSLDQGLQFLIQYYNGEERAKGNILERFSAQQFPDLHSELNLSSLELGDSALYFCASSGSLRRVASPLHFGNGTRLTVT.

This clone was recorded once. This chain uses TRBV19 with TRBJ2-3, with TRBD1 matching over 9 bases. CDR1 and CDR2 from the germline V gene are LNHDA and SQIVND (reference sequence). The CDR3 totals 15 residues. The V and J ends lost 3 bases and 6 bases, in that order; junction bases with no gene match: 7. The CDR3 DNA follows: TGTGCCAGTAGTATCGGCGGGACAGGGCAGGATACGCAGTATTTT. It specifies CASSIGGTGQDTQYF.

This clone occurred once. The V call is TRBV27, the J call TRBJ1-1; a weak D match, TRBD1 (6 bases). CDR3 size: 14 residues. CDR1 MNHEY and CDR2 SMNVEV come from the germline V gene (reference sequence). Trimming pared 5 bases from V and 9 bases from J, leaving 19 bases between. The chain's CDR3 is CASSETGNRGKAFF. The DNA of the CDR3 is TGTGCCAGCAGTGAGACAGGTAACCGAGGTAAAGCTTTCTTT.

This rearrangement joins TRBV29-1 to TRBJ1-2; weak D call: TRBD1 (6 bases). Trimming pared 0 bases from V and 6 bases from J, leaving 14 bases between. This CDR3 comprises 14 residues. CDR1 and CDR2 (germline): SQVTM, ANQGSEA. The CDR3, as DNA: TGCAGCGTTGAAGATCTCCCAGGGGTGGATGGCTACACCTTC. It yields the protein CSVEDLPGVDGYTF.

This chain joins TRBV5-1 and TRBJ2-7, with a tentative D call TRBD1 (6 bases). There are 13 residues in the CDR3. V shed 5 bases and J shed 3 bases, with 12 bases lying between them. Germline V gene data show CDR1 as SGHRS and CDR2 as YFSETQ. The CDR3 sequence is CASRRDTDYEQYF. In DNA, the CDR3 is TGCGCCAGCAGGAGGGACACCGACTACGAGCAGTACTTC.

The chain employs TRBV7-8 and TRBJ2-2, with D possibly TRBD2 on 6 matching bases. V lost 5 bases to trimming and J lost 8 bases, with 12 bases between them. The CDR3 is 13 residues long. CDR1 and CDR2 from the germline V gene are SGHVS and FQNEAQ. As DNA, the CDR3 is TGTGCCAGCAGCCCCAGGCGGGAAGGGGAGCTGTTTTTT. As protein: CASSPRREGELFF.

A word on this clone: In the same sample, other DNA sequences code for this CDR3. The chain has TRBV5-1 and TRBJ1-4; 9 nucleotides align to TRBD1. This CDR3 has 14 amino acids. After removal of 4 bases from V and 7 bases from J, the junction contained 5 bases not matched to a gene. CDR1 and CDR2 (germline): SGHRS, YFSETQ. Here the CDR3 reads CASSLGQGGEKLFF. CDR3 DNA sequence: TGCGCCAGCAGCCTGGGACAGGGCGGTGAAAAACTGTTTTTT.

CDR3 sequence: CASSYGDRYQPQHF. The CDR3 DNA is TGTGCCAGCAGCTACGGGGACAGATATCAGCCCCAGCATTTT. The genes are TRBV5-6 and TRBJ1-5, with TRBD1 matching 7 bases. CDR3 length: 14 residues. CDR1 and CDR2 (germline): SGHDT, YYEEEE. Trimming took 3 bases from V and 5 from J; bases not matched to a gene: 5. Full variable domain (missing parts from reference TRBV5-6 and TRBJ1-5): DAGVTQSPTHLIKTRGQQVTLRCSPKSGHDTVSWYQQALGQGPQFIFQYYEEEERQRGNFPDRFSGHQFPNYSSELNVNALLLGDSALYLCASSYGDRYQPQHFGDGTRLSIL.

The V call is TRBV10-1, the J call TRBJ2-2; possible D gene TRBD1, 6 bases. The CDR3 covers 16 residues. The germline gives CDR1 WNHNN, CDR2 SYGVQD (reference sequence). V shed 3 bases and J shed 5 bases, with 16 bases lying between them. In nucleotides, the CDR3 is TGCGCCAGCAGTGATCAAACAGGGTCTAAGACCGGGGAGCTGTTTTTT. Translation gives CASSDQTGSKTGELFF.

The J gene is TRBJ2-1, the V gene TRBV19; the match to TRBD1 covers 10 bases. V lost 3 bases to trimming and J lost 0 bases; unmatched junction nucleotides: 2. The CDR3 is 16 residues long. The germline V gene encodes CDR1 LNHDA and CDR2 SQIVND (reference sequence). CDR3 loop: CASSIRTGGSYNEQFF. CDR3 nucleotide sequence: TGTGCCAGTAGTATCCGGACAGGGGGCTCCTACAATGAGCAGTTCTTC.

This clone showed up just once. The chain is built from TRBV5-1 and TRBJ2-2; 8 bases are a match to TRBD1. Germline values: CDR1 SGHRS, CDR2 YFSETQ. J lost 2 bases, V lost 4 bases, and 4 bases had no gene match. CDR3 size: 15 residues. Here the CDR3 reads CASSPGQANTGELFF. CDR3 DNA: TGCGCCAGCAGCCCGGGACAGGCTAACACCGGGGAGCTGTTTTTT. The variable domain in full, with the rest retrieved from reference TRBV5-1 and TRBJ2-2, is KAGVTQTPRYLIKTRGQQVTLSCSPISGHRSVSWYQQTPGQGLQFLFEYFSETQRNKGNFPGRFSGRQFSNSRSEMNVSTLELGDSALYLCASSPGQANTGELFFGEGSRLTVL.

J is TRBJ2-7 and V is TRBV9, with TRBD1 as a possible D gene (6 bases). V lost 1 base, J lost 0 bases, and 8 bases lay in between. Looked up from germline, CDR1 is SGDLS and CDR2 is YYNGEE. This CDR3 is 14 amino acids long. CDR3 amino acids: CASSVQGSSYEQYF. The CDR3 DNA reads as TGTGCCAGCAGCGTACAGGGGAGCTCCTACGAGCAGTACTTC.